The 25 T cell receptor beta chains reported below all come from one sample, sequenced in a study of OX40 agonist ivuxolimab in advanced cancers. The assay was immunoSEQ multiplex PCR, and TCRdb's table has in-frame clones only and misses some. The sample yields over 100,000 clones, roughly 91% seen once. The material was CD4+ or CD8+ T cells sorted from blood, obtained in a trial of the OX40 agonist ivuxolimab. These TCRs come from an adult with an advanced solid tumor such as melanoma, head and neck, liver or kidney cancer.

The chain links TRBV6-6 to TRBJ1-4; 8 bases agree with TRBD1. CDR1 MNHNY and CDR2 SVGAGI come from the germline V gene (reference sequence). This CDR3 has 14 amino acids. Losses at the gene ends were 6 bases for V and 11 bases for J; bases not matched to a gene: 11. Here the CDR3 reads CASSTPGQVLKLFF. For the CDR3, the DNA is TGTGCCAGCAGCACCCCGGGACAGGTTTTGAAACTGTTTTTT.

The V call is TRBV28, the J call TRBJ2-7; D remains ambiguous. Trimming pared 4 bases from V and 3 bases from J, leaving 4 bases between. The CDR3 runs 11 residues. Per germline, CDR1 MDHEN and CDR2 SYDVKM. CDR3 sequence reads: CASSSNYEQYF. DNA of the CDR3: TGTGCCAGCAGTTCCAACTACGAGCAGTACTTC.

The V and J genes are TRBV6-5 and TRBJ1-1; D ambiguous. The CDR3 runs 12 residues. CDR1 MNHEY and CDR2 SVGAGI come from the germline V gene. V gave up 9 bases and J gave up 1 base, with 9 bases separating them. In DNA form, the CDR3 reads TGTGCCAGTCTTCGAGAGAACACTGAAGCTTTCTTT. Translated, it gives CASLRENTEAFF.

This clone was seen just once. The chain joins TRBV11-2 to TRBJ2-2; the D gene is possibly TRBD2 (5 bases). V was cut by 5 bases and J by 4 bases, with 17 bases left in between. The germline V gene encodes CDR1 SGHAT and CDR2 FQNNGV. The CDR3 contains 16 residues. The CDR3 DNA is TGTGCCAGCAGCAGGCGGGCAGACGCGGTCACCGGGGAGCTGTTTTTT. It codes for CASSRRADAVTGELFF. Variable domain in full (rest from reference TRBV11-2 and TRBJ2-2): EAGVAQSPRYKIIEKRQSVAFWCNPISGHATLYWYQQILGQGPKLLIQFQNNGVVDDSQLPKDRFSAERLKGVDSTLKIQPAKLEDSAVYLCASSRRADAVTGELFFGEGSRLTVL.

V and J are TRBV11-2 and TRBJ2-5, with 12 bases that match TRBD2. The V gene's germline CDR1 is SGHAT and CDR2 FQNNGV. V lost 1 base and J lost 5; bases outside the gene matches: 5. This CDR3 is 16 amino acids long. The CDR3 protein is CASSLARLAGVETQYF. CDR3 bases: TGTGCCAGCAGCTTAGCAAGACTAGCGGGAGTGGAGACCCAGTACTTC.

The V call is TRBV10-3, the J call TRBJ2-1; D is ambiguous. CDR1 is ENHRY, CDR2 SYGVKD, per germline. The CDR3 is 14 amino acids. Trimming removed 3 bases from V and 0 bases from J, with 6 bases in between. CDR3 amino acids: CAISDGVSYNEQFF. CDR3 sequence (DNA): TGTGCCATCAGTGATGGGGTCTCCTACAATGAGCAGTTCTTC.

The count of this clone is one. V usage is TRBV27 and J usage is TRBJ2-5; 10 bases align to TRBD2. The J call could be wrong; TRBJ2-7 is a better fit for the DNA end. CDR3 size: 15 residues. Germline V gene sequence: CDR1 MNHEY, CDR2 SMNVEV (reference sequence). As DNA, the CDR3 is TGTGCCAGCAGTTTAGAGCCGGGACTAGCGTACGAGCAGTACTTC. This codes for CASSLEPGLAYEQYF.

The rearrangement links TRBV4-3 to TRBJ2-2; D unresolved. CDR3 size: 15 residues. Germline loops: CDR1 LGHNA, CDR2 YSLEER. Trimming pared 1 base from V and 1 base from J, leaving 7 bases between. CDR3 DNA: TGCGCCAGCAGCCAAGCCGGTGGGAACACCGGGGAGCTGTTTTTT. Its protein product is CASSQAGGNTGELFF.

The rearrangement links TRBV18 to TRBJ1-5; D is ambiguous. Between the trimmed V and J ends, which lost 6 bases and 2 bases, there was a span of 17 bases. The CDR3 loop spans 16 amino acids. Germline lookup yields CDR1 KGHSH and CDR2 LQKENI. CDR3 coding DNA: TGTGCCAGCTCCCCGGAGGCCCCGGTGGGCAATCAGCCCCAGCATTTT. Amino acids: CASSPEAPVGNQPQHF.

V is TRBV27 and J is TRBJ1-1; 9 bases are shared with TRBD1. CDR3 length equals 17 residues. CDR1 is MNHEY, CDR2 SMNVEV, per germline (reference sequence). With 6 bases clipped from V and 4 bases from J, the junction kept 15 bases outside the gene matches. In DNA form, the CDR3 reads TGTGCCAGCAGCCCAATAGGGACAGGGTATCCGAGCACTGAAGCTTTCTTT. Its translation is CASSPIGTGYPSTEAFF.

The CDR3 here is CASSYSGTGTPYEQYF. The CDR3 bases are TGTGCCAGCAGTTACTCGGGGACAGGGACCCCCTACGAGCAGTACTTC. The rearrangement uses TRBV6-5 and TRBJ2-7; 9 nucleotides match TRBD1. The CDR3 loop spans 16 amino acids. Germline V lookup: CDR1 MNHEY, CDR2 SVGAGI. J was trimmed by 2 bases and V by 0 bases; bases with no gene match: 5.

The chain has TRBV6-1 and TRBJ2-7; 8 bases line up with TRBD1. The CDR3 runs to 12 residues. Germline V gives CDR1 MNHNS, CDR2 SASEGT. The V and J ends lost 7 bases and 4 bases, in that order; junction bases with no gene match: 3. The CDR3 region is CASTGQGYEQYF. The DNA of the CDR3 is TGTGCCAGCACAGGACAGGGATACGAGCAGTACTTC.

The V call is TRBV28, the J call TRBJ2-7; 8 nucleotides agree with TRBD1. The CDR3 runs to 14 residues. Germline lookup yields CDR1 MDHEN and CDR2 SYDVKM. The V gene end was trimmed by 6 bases and the J gene end by 2 bases; junction bases not matched to a gene: 6. The CDR3 sequence is CASSQGQAPYEQYF. CDR3 nucleotide sequence: TGTGCCAGCAGCCAGGGACAGGCCCCCTACGAGCAGTACTTC. The complete variable domain, with remaining parts taken from reference TRBV28 and TRBJ2-7, reads DVKVTQSSRYLVKRTGEKVFLECVQDMDHENMFWYRQDPGLGLRLIYFSYDVKMKEKGDIPEGYSVSREKKERFSLILESASTNQTSMYLCASSQGQAPYEQYFGPGTRLTVT.

This clone was counted once. The chain links TRBV19 to TRBJ2-3, with 10 nucleotides matching TRBD1. This CDR3 has 15 amino acids. V dropped 7 bases and J dropped 5; count of bases not matched to a gene: 9. Germline-derived CDR1 and CDR2 are LNHDA and SQIVND (reference sequence). CDR3 residues: CASTTRDRGVDTQYF. DNA for the CDR3: TGTGCCAGTACTACCCGGGACAGGGGAGTAGATACGCAGTATTTT.

This sequence joins TRBV6-6 and TRBJ1-1; D gene unclear. CDR3 length: 11 residues. Germline CDR1 is MNHNY and CDR2 is SVGAGI (reference sequence). V lost 6 bases and J lost 7, with 9 bases in between. The CDR3 region has the DNA TGTGCCAGCAGCCGCTGGCGTGAAGCTTTCTTT. Amino acids: CASSRWREAFF.

The V gene is TRBV10-3, the J gene TRBJ1-2, with TRBD1 as a possible D gene (6 bases). Germline V CDR1 and CDR2: ENHRY, SYGVKD. The V end lost 4 bases, the J end lost 4 bases, and 16 bases lay between the germline ends. The CDR3 is 15 residues long. CDR3 in DNA: TGTGCCATCAGTGGGGTGGGGGCTGGCGCCTATGGCTACACCTTC. Residues: CAISGVGAGAYGYTF.

This clone was picked up one time. The V call is TRBV19, the J call TRBJ2-2; 9 nucleotides line up with TRBD2. V trimming: 7 bases; J trimming: 3 bases; junction bases outside the gene matches: 9. The CDR3 runs 16 residues. CDR1 and CDR2 (germline): LNHDA, SQIVND (reference sequence). The CDR3 is CASKGVAGVYTGELFF. CDR3 nucleotide sequence: TGTGCCAGTAAAGGGGTAGCGGGGGTGTACACCGGGGAGCTGTTTTTT.

The chain recombines TRBV7-3 with TRBJ1-2; 11 positions agree with TRBD1. V gave up 5 bases and J gave up 7 bases; unmatched junction bases: 9. Germline lookup yields CDR1 SGHTA and CDR2 FQGTGA. This CDR3 contains 15 residues. In nucleotides, the CDR3 is TGTGCCAGCAGCCCCGGACAGGGGGCGTTTTCTGGCTACACCTTC. This gives the protein CASSPGQGAFSGYTF.

The chain recombines TRBV13 with TRBJ2-2; the D gene could be TRBD1 or TRBD2 (5 bases each). This CDR3 has 15 residues. Germline loops: CDR1 PRHDT, CDR2 FYEKMQ (reference sequence). Trimming took 3 bases from V and 5 from J, leaving 13 bases between them. CDR3 protein: CASSLRVGRTGELFF. CDR3 DNA sequence: TGTGCCAGCAGCTTGAGGGTGGGGCGTACCGGGGAGCTGTTTTTT.

This chain uses TRBV30 with TRBJ2-7; D gene uncertain. The V gene's germline CDR1 is GTSNPN and CDR2 SVGIG (reference sequence). The CDR3 consists of 14 residues. V lost 0 bases and J 6 bases, leaving 15 bases between the germline ends. CDR3 loop: CAWSVPPERAEQYF. The CDR3 DNA reads as TGTGCCTGGAGTGTACCCCCTGAAAGGGCCGAGCAGTACTTC.

CDR3 in amino acids: CASSTQGGLGYTF. DNA of the CDR3: TGTGCCAGCAGTACCCAGGGGGGTTTGGGCTACACCTTC. The chain joins TRBV6-4 to TRBJ1-2, with 7 bases lining up with TRBD1. Germline assignment: CDR1 MRHNA and CDR2 SNTAGT. Trimming at V came to 5 bases and at J to 8 bases, leaving 8 bases not matched to a gene. The length of the CDR3 is 13 residues.

V usage is TRBV7-3 and J usage is TRBJ2-1; the match to TRBD2 covers 12 bases. CDR3 length equals 17 residues. Germline lookup yields CDR1 SGHTA and CDR2 FQGTGA. Trimming removed 5 bases from V and 2 bases from J; junction bases left unmatched: 7. CDR3: CASSASLAGGPYNEQFF. CDR3 coding DNA: TGTGCCAGCAGCGCCTCTCTAGCGGGAGGGCCCTACAATGAGCAGTTCTTC. The full variable domain, its missing parts supplied by reference TRBV7-3 and TRBJ2-1, is GAGVSQTPSNKVTEKGKYVELRCDPISGHTALYWYRQSLGQGPEFLIYFQGTGAADDSGLPNDRFFAVRPEGSVSTLKIQRTERGDSAVYLCASSASLAGGPYNEQFFGPGTRLTVL.

This clone has just one count. This chain links TRBV19 with TRBJ1-2; 7 nucleotides agree with TRBD1. J gave up 3 bases and V 7 bases, and 5 bases lay outside the gene matches. From germline, CDR1 is LNHDA and CDR2 SQIVND (reference sequence). The CDR3 runs to 13 residues. Written as DNA, the CDR3 is TGTGCCAGTAATGACAGGGAGGACTATGGCTACACCTTC. Amino acids: CASNDREDYGYTF.

The chain recombines TRBV29-1 with TRBJ2-3; D possibly uses TRBD1 or TRBD2 (6 bases each). V was pared by 1 base and J by 4 bases, with 12 bases between. CDR1 SQVTM and CDR2 ANQGSEA come from the germline V gene. This CDR3 spans 14 amino acids. CDR3 residues: CSVEVGGGADTQYF. As DNA, the CDR3 is TGCAGCGTTGAAGTGGGGGGCGGCGCAGATACGCAGTATTTT.

About this clone: This same CDR3 is encoded by further DNA sequences in the sample. The V and J genes are TRBV18 and TRBJ1-5; the D is unclear. This CDR3 contains 15 residues. Germline values: CDR1 KGHSH, CDR2 LQKENI. Trimming took off 0 bases at V and 2 bases at J, with 8 bases between the two ends. For the CDR3, the DNA is TGTGCCAGCTCACCACCGGGTGGGGGCAATCAGCCCCAGCATTTT. This encodes CASSPPGGGNQPQHF.